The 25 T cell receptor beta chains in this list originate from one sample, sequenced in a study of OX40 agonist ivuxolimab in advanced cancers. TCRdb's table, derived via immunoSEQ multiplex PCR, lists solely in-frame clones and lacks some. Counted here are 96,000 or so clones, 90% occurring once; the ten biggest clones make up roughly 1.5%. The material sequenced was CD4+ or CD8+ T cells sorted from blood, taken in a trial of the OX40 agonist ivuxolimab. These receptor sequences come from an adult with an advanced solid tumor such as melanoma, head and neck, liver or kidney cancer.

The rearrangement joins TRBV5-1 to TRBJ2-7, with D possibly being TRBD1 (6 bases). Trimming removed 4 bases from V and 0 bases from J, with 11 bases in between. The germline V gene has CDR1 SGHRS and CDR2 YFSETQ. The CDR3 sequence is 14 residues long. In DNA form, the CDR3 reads TGCGCCAGCAGCCCAGGGGACAACTCCTACGAGCAGTACTTC. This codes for CASSPGDNSYEQYF. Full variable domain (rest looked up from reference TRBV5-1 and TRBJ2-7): KAGVTQTPRYLIKTRGQQVTLSCSPISGHRSVSWYQQTPGQGLQFLFEYFSETQRNKGNFPGRFSGRQFSNSRSEMNVSTLELGDSALYLCASSPGDNSYEQYFGPGTRLTVT.

This chain's CDR3 is CASSPALESADTQYF. In nucleotides, the CDR3 is TGTGCCAGCAGCCCGGCCCTAGAGTCGGCAGATACGCAGTATTTT. This chain joins TRBV5-4 and TRBJ2-3; D not certain. In germline, CDR1 is SGHNT, CDR2 YYREEE (reference sequence). V lost 4 bases to trimming and J lost 4 bases, with 16 bases between them. CDR3 length: 15 amino acids.

CDR3 in DNA: TGTGCCAGCAGCCAAGGACCATTTTCGGCGTGGGCAGATACGCAGTATTTT. This translates into CASSQGPFSAWADTQYF. This chain links TRBV7-3 with TRBJ2-3; no reliable D call. Germline loops: CDR1 SGHTA, CDR2 FQGTGA. Between the trimmed V and J ends, which lost 5 bases and 4 bases, there was a span of 22 bases. The CDR3 covers 17 residues.

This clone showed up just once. The CDR3: CASSVGGTGPNTGELFF. The CDR3 coding sequence is TGTGCCAGCAGCGTAGGGGGGACAGGCCCGAACACCGGGGAGCTGTTTTTT. The V and J genes are TRBV9 and TRBJ2-2; TRBD1 matches at 8 bases. V trimming: 0 bases; J trimming: 0 bases; junction bases outside the gene matches: 4. Germline lookup yields CDR1 SGDLS and CDR2 YYNGEE. The CDR3 sequence is 17 residues long.

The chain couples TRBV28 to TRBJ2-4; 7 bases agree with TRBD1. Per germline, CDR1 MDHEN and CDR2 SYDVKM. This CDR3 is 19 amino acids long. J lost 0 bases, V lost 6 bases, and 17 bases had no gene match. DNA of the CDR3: TGTGCCAGCAGGCATGACAGGGTTCGGGAAACCCTAGCCAAAAACATTCAGTACTTC. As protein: CASRHDRVRETLAKNIQYF.

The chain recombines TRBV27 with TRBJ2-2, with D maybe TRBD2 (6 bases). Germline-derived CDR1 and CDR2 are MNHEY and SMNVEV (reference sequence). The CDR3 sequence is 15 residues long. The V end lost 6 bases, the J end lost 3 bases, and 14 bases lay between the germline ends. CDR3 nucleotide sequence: TGTGCCAGCAGATCTGGGCCGGGAGACACCGGGGAGCTGTTTTTT. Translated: CASRSGPGDTGELFF.

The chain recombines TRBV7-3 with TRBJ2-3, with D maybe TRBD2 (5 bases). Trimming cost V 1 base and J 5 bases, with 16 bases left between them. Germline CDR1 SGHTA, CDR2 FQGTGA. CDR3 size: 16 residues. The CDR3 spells CASSLNPSSGGDTQYF. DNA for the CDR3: TGTGCCAGCAGCTTAAACCCTAGCAGCGGTGGAGATACGCAGTATTTT.

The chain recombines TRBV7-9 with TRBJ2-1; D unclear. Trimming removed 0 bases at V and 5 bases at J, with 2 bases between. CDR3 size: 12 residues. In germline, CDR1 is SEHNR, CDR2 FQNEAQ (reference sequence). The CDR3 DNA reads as TGTGCCAGCAGCTTAGCGGACAATGAGCAGTTCTTC. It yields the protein CASSLADNEQFF.

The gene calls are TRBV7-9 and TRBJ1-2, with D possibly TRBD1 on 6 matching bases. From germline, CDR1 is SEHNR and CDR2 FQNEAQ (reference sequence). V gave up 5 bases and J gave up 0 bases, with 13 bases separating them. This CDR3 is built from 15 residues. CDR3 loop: CASSTGGPANYGYTF. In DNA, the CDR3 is TGTGCCAGCAGCACCGGGGGCCCTGCTAACTATGGCTACACCTTC.

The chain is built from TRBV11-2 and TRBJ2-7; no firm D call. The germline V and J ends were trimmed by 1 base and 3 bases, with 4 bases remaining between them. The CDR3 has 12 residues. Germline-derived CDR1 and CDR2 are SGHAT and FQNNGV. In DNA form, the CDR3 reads TGTGCCAGCAGCTTAGTTATCTACGAGCAGTACTTC. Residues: CASSLVIYEQYF.

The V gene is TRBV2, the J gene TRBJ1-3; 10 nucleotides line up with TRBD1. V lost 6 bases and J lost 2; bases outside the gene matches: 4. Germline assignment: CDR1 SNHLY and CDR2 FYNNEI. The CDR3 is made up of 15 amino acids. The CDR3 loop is CASRPGTGAGNTIYF. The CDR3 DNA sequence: TGTGCCAGCAGGCCCGGGACAGGGGCTGGAAACACCATATATTTT.

DNA for the CDR3: TGTGCCAGCAGCGCCGTTCCTGCGGGAGGAAATGAGCAGTTCTTC. Its translation is CASSAVPAGGNEQFF. The V gene is TRBV9, the J gene TRBJ2-1; TRBD2 matches at 8 bases. The CDR3 has 15 amino acids. In germline, CDR1 is SGDLS, CDR2 YYNGEE. The ends lost 3 bases at V and 7 bases at J; junction bases unmatched: 9.

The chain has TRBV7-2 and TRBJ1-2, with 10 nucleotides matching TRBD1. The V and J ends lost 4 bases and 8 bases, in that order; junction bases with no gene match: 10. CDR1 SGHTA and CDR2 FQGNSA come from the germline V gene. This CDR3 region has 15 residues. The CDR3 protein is CASSSGPDRGQGYTF. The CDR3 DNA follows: TGTGCCAGCAGCTCTGGACCCGACAGGGGGCAGGGCTACACCTTC.

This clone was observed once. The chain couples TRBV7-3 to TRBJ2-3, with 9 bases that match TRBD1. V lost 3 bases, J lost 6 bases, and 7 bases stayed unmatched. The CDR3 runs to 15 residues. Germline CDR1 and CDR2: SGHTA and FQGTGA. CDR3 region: CASSFSGTGKDTQYF. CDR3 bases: TGTGCCAGCAGCTTCTCCGGGACAGGGAAGGATACGCAGTATTTT. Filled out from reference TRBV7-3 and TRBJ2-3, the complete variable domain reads GAGVSQTPSNKVTEKGKYVELRCDPISGHTALYWYRQSLGQGPEFLIYFQGTGAADDSGLPNDRFFAVRPEGSVSTLKIQRTERGDSAVYLCASSFSGTGKDTQYFGPGTRLTVL.

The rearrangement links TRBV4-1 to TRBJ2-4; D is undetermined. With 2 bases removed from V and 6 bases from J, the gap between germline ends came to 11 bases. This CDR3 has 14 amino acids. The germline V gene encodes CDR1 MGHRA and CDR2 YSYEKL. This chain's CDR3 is CASSQLLPRNIQYF. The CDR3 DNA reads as TGCGCCAGCAGCCAACTACTACCCCGAAACATTCAGTACTTC.

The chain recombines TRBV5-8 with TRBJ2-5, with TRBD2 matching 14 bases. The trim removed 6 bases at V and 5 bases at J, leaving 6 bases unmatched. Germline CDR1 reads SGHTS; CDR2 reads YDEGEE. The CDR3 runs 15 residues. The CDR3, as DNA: TGTGCCAGCACCCGACTAGCGGGAGGGCCTGAGACCCAGTACTTC. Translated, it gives CASTRLAGGPETQYF.

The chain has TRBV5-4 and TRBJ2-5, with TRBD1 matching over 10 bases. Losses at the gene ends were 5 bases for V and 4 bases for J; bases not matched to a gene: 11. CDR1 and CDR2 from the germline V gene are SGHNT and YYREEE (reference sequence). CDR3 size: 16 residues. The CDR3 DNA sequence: TGTGCCAGCAGGAACGGACCCCGGACAGGGGGAGAGACCCAGTACTTC. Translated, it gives CASRNGPRTGGETQYF.

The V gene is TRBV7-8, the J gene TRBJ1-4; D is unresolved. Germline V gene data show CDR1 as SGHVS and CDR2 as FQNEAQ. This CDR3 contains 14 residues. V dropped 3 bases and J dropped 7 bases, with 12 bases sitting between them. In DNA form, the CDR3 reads TGTGCCAGCAGCTTTCGGATAGGAGGTGAAAAACTGTTTTTT. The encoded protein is CASSFRIGGEKLFF. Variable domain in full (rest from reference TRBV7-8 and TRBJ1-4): GAGVSQSPRYKVAKRGQDVALRCDPISGHVSLFWYQQALGQGPEFLTYFQNEAQLDKSGLPSDRFFAERPEGSVSTLKIQRTQQEDSAVYLCASSFRIGGEKLFFGSGTQLSVL.

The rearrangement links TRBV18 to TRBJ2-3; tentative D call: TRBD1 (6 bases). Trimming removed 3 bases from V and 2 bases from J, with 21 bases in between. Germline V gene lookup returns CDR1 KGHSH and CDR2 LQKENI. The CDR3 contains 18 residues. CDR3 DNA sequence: TGTGCCAGCTCACCGACAGGTGAGGGGCTCATTCTCACAGATACGCAGTATTTT. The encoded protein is CASSPTGEGLILTDTQYF.

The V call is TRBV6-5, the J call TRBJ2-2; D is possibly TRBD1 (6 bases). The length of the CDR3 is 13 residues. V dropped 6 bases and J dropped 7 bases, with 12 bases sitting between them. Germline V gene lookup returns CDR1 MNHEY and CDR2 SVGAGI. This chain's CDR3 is CASSLGGHGELFF. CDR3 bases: TGTGCCAGCAGCCTAGGGGGTCACGGGGAGCTGTTTTTT.

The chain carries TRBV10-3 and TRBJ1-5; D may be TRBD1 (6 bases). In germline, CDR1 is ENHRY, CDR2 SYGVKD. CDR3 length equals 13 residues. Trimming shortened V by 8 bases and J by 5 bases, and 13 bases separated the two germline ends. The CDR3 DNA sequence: TGTGCCATCCGGCTAAGGGGGGATCAGCCCCAGCATTTT. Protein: CAIRLRGDQPQHF.

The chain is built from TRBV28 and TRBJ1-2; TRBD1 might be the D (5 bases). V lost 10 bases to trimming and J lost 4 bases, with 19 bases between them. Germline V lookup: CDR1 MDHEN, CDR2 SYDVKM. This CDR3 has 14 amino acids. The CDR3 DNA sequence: TGTGCCATCTCTCTTGCCGGGGGTAGCTATGGCTACACCTTC. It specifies CAISLAGGSYGYTF.

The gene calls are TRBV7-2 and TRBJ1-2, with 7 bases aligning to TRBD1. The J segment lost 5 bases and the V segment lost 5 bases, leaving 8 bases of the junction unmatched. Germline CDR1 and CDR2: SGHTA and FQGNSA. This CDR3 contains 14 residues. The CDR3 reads CASSPPGTDYGYTF. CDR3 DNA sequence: TGTGCCAGCAGCCCCCCCGGGACAGATTATGGCTACACCTTC. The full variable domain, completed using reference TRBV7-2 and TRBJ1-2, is GAGVSQSPSNKVTEKGKDVELRCDPISGHTALYWYRQSLGQGLEFLIYFQGNSAPDKSGLPSDRFSAERTGGSVSTLTIQRTQQEDSAVYLCASSPPGTDYGYTFGSGTRLTVV.

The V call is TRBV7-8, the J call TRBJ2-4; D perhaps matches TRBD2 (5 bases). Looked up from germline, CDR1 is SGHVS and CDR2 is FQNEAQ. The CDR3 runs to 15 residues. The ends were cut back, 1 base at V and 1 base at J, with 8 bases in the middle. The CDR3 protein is CASSLEPGAKNIQYF. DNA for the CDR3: TGTGCCAGCAGCTTAGAACCGGGGGCCAAAAACATTCAGTACTTC.

The CDR3 DNA is TGCGCCAGCAGCCAAGCCCTCAGCGGGAGGAGCTCCTACGAGCAGTACTTC. Translation gives CASSQALSGRSSYEQYF. V gene TRBV4-1 combines with J gene TRBJ2-7, with TRBD2 matching 9 bases. The CDR3 runs to 17 residues. CDR1 is MGHRA, CDR2 YSYEKL, per germline. The ends lost 1 base at V and 0 bases at J; junction bases unmatched: 7.